What follows are 32 T cell receptor beta chains derived from one specimen sequenced in a study of memory CD4+ T cells and cytomegalovirus serostatus (dated 2019 in TCRdb). A FACSAria II was used to sort memory CD4+ T cells, defined as single viable CD3+CD4+CD8-CD45RO+ cells. Receptor amplification or capture employed the immunoSEQ multiplex PCR assay. Drawn from immuneACCESS, this table holds only the in-frame rearrangements with V and J called that TCRdb kept. Clones are partly lost; checked studies trace under half to an unresolved V gene and leave the rest unexplained. For this sample the table gives about 60,000 clones, of which roughly 80% were detected only once. Of the sample, 0.65% to 0.9% falls within the top ten clones. Sequencing used memory CD4+ T cells from blood. The receptors were gathered from an adult in good health and CMV-seronegative.

The rearrangement joins TRBV7-2 to TRBJ1-1, with D possibly matching TRBD1 (5 bases). V was cut by 1 base and J by 6 bases, with 6 bases left in between. Germline loops: CDR1 SGHTA, CDR2 FQGNSA. The CDR3 contains 12 residues. CDR3 nucleotide sequence: TGTGCCAGCAGCTTAGGGGGACCTGAAGCTTTCTTT. Protein product: CASSLGGPEAFF.

The rearrangement joins TRBV6-6 to TRBJ2-1, with D maybe TRBD2 (5 bases). Germline V gives CDR1 MNHNY, CDR2 SVGAGI (reference sequence). CDR3 length: 14 residues. Trimming removed 8 bases from V and 9 bases from J, with 20 bases in between. CDR3 region: CASLRGSGIGEQFF. The DNA for the CDR3 is TGTGCCAGCCTTAGAGGGTCCGGGATTGGTGAGCAGTTCTTC.

CDR3 sequence reads: CASSYGPYGETQYF. CDR3 in DNA: TGCGCCAGCAGCTACGGACCCTACGGGGAGACCCAGTACTTC. V is TRBV5-1 and J is TRBJ2-5; D not resolved. CDR3 length: 14 amino acids. Trimming removed 3 bases from V and 5 bases from J, with 14 bases in between. Per the germline V gene, CDR1 is SGHRS and CDR2 is YFSETQ.

The chain is built from TRBV6-6 and TRBJ2-7; 11 bases are shared with TRBD2. Germline V CDR1 and CDR2: MNHNY, SVGAGI (reference sequence). The ends lost 5 bases at V and 5 bases at J; junction bases unmatched: 5. The CDR3 contains 14 residues. The CDR3 sequence: CASSPSGGTHEQYF. The CDR3, as DNA: TGTGCCAGCAGTCCTAGCGGGGGGACCCACGAGCAGTACTTC.

This clone was seen only once. The chain carries TRBV6-6 and TRBJ2-1; 7 nucleotides align to TRBD1. The CDR3 loop spans 16 amino acids. Germline CDR1 and CDR2: MNHNY and SVGAGI (reference sequence). V gave up 6 bases and J gave up 7 bases; unmatched junction bases: 15. The CDR3 nucleotides are TGTGCCAGCAGGGGTTGGCAGGGGGAGCCCGGGAATGAGCAGTTCTTC. Translation: CASRGWQGEPGNEQFF.

This chain uses TRBV5-1 with TRBJ1-1; 7 positions match TRBD1. With 0 bases clipped from V and 1 base from J, the junction kept 9 bases outside the gene matches. CDR3 length equals 17 residues. Germline V lookup: CDR1 SGHRS, CDR2 YFSETQ. CDR3: CASSLGWAGGRNTEAFF. The CDR3 region has the DNA TGCGCCAGCAGCTTGGGTTGGGCAGGGGGTCGGAACACTGAAGCTTTCTTT. Combining the CDR3 with reference TRBV5-1 and TRBJ1-1 gives the whole variable domain KAGVTQTPRYLIKTRGQQVTLSCSPISGHRSVSWYQQTPGQGLQFLFEYFSETQRNKGNFPGRFSGRQFSNSRSEMNVSTLELGDSALYLCASSLGWAGGRNTEAFFGQGTRLTVV.

The chain couples TRBV19 to TRBJ1-5; D is unresolved. This CDR3 comprises 12 residues. Between the trimmed V and J ends, which lost 5 bases and 6 bases, there was a span of 8 bases. CDR1 is LNHDA, CDR2 SQIVND, per germline (reference sequence). CDR3 sequence reads: CASSWRFQPQHF. The CDR3 DNA follows: TGTGCCAGTAGTTGGAGGTTTCAGCCCCAGCATTTT.

The J gene is TRBJ1-2, the V gene TRBV19; weak D call: TRBD1 (6 bases). Germline CDR1 LNHDA, CDR2 SQIVND (reference sequence). V gave up 3 bases and J gave up 7 bases, with 12 bases separating them. The CDR3 runs 13 residues. CDR3 DNA: TGTGCCAGTAGTATTTCGGGGGCGCTTGGCTACACCTTC. Protein: CASSISGALGYTF.

The chain has TRBV21-1 and TRBJ2-6. TRBV21-1 is termed a pseudogene. This CDR3 contains 15 residues. CDR3 DNA: TGTGCCAGCAGCACCTGGAACTCTGGGGCCAACGTCCTGACTTTC. This encodes CASSTWNSGANVLTF.

The rearrangement links TRBV19 to TRBJ1-4, with 9 bases lining up with TRBD1. The CDR3 consists of 14 residues. The germline gives CDR1 LNHDA, CDR2 SQIVND (reference sequence). V lost 8 bases and J lost 7; bases outside the gene matches: 8. The CDR3 sequence: CASSTGTGFEKLFF. The CDR3 DNA follows: TGTGCCAGTTCAACCGGGACAGGGTTTGAAAAACTGTTTTTT.

The chain combines TRBV2 with TRBJ1-3; no clear D. The CDR3 contains 13 residues. The ends were cut back, 8 bases at V and 0 bases at J, with 8 bases in the middle. Germline CDR1 reads SNHLY; CDR2 reads FYNNEI. Here the CDR3 DNA reads TGTGCCAGCGGTTCAAGCTCTGGAAACACCATATATTTT. Amino acid sequence: CASGSSSGNTIYF.

The genes are TRBV27 and TRBJ2-7; D not resolved. Germline CDR1 MNHEY, CDR2 SMNVEV (reference sequence). The V and J ends lost 5 bases and 2 bases respectively, with 13 bases between them. The CDR3 totals 14 residues. CDR3 DNA sequence: TGTGCCAGCAGTCTCCGCCCTTCTACCTACGAGCAGTACTTC. Its translation: CASSLRPSTYEQYF.

V gene TRBV6-5 combines with J gene TRBJ1-2; D remains unclear. The V end was cut by 4 bases, the J end by 2 bases, with 8 bases between. Germline V lookup: CDR1 MNHEY, CDR2 SVGAGI. This CDR3 spans 13 amino acids. The CDR3: CASSLARNYGYTF. For the CDR3, the DNA is TGTGCCAGCAGTTTGGCCAGGAACTATGGCTACACCTTC.

V gene TRBV7-9 combines with J gene TRBJ2-3, with 9 bases identical to TRBD1. Per the germline V gene, CDR1 is SEHNR and CDR2 is FQNEAQ (reference sequence). The length of the CDR3 is 15 residues. Trimming at V came to 5 bases and at J to 0 bases, leaving 3 bases not matched to a gene. The CDR3 nucleotides read TGTGCCAGCAGCCCTGGGACAGGGAGCACAGATACGCAGTATTTT. Translated: CASSPGTGSTDTQYF. The full variable domain, in which reference TRBV7-9 and TRBJ2-3 provide the parts outside the CDR3, is DTGVSQNPRHKITKRGQNVTFRCDPISEHNRLYWYRQTLGQGPEFLTYFQNEAQLEKSRLLSDRFSAERPKGSFSTLEIQRTEQGDSAMYLCASSPGTGSTDTQYFGPGTRLTVL.

Only a few counts were recorded for this clone. The rearrangement uses TRBV5-1 and TRBJ2-2; 14 bases are shared with TRBD2. The length of the CDR3 is 18 residues. V lost 2 bases to trimming and J lost 7 bases; unmatched junction nucleotides: 10. CDR1 and CDR2 from the germline V gene are SGHRS and YFSETQ. Here the CDR3 DNA reads TGCGCCAGCAGCTTCCGAGGACTAGCGGGAGGAGAGGGCGGGGAGCTGTTTTTT. Translation gives CASSFRGLAGGEGGELFF.

J is TRBJ2-7 and V is TRBV4-2, with D tentatively TRBD1 (5 bases). Germline values: CDR1 LGHNA, CDR2 YNFKEQ. Deletions cut 4 bases from V and 2 bases from J, with 12 bases between. There are 14 residues in the CDR3. The CDR3 protein is CASSPQETTYEQYF. Written as DNA, the CDR3 is TGTGCCAGCAGCCCACAGGAGACGACCTACGAGCAGTACTTC.

The V gene is TRBV4-1, the J gene TRBJ1-3; possibly TRBD1 for D (5 bases). The CDR3 is 15 amino acids. Germline loops: CDR1 MGHRA, CDR2 YSYEKL. V lost 1 base, J lost 7 bases, and 14 bases lay in between. The CDR3 loop is CASSQGGRLANTIYF. In nucleotides, the CDR3 is TGCGCCAGCAGCCAAGGGGGACGGCTCGCGAACACCATATATTTT.

The V call is TRBV30, the J call TRBJ2-5, with 8 bases lining up with TRBD1. Germline CDR1 reads GTSNPN; CDR2 reads SVGIG (reference sequence). Unmatched junction bases numbered 8, after V lost 3 bases and J lost 8 bases. The CDR3 length is 13 residues. The CDR3 DNA follows: TGTGCCTGGAGAGACAGGGGCGCCATTACCCAGTACTTC. Translated: CAWRDRGAITQYF.

The CDR3 spells CASTGTLEGYGYTF. The CDR3 coding sequence is TGTGCCTCGACAGGGACATTAGAAGGTTATGGCTACACCTTC. The chain couples TRBV30 to TRBJ1-2; 7 nucleotides align to TRBD1. Germline trimming cut 7 bases from V and 5 bases from J; bases unmatched to any gene: 13. This CDR3 has 14 residues. Germline V gives CDR1 GTSNPN, CDR2 SVGIG (reference sequence).

This clone was seen only once. The chain couples TRBV7-2 to TRBJ1-4, with 8 bases identical to TRBD1. Trimming cost V 6 bases and J 8 bases; bases outside gene matches: 8. The CDR3 runs 14 residues. The germline CDR1 and CDR2 sequences are SGHTA and FQGNSA. CDR3 sequence (DNA): TGTGCCAGCAGTACACAGGGGGGGCTGGAAAAACTGTTTTTT. Encoded protein: CASSTQGGLEKLFF. Full variable domain (rest looked up from reference TRBV7-2 and TRBJ1-4): GAGVSQSPSNKVTEKGKDVELRCDPISGHTALYWYRQSLGQGLEFLIYFQGNSAPDKSGLPSDRFSAERTGGSVSTLTIQRTQQEDSAVYLCASSTQGGLEKLFFGSGTQLSVL.

The V call is TRBV20-1, the J call TRBJ2-7; the D gene is possibly TRBD1 (5 bases). The germline V and J ends were trimmed by 3 bases and 6 bases, with 9 bases remaining between them. This CDR3 spans 11 amino acids. The germline CDR1 and CDR2 sequences are DFQATT and SNEGSKA (reference sequence). The CDR3 bases are TGCAGTGCTAGGGACAAAATCGAGCAGTACTTC. Translated, it gives CSARDKIEQYF.

The chain links TRBV2 to TRBJ2-1; a possible D gene is TRBD2 (6 bases). V was clipped by 6 bases and J by 0 bases, with 18 bases between them. The CDR3 has 17 amino acids. CDR1 and CDR2 (germline): SNHLY, FYNNEI. CDR3 nucleotides: TGTGCCAGCAGAAACGCGGGATCGGGATTCTCCTACAATGAGCAGTTCTTC. As protein: CASRNAGSGFSYNEQFF.

The chain is built from TRBV11-2 and TRBJ1-6; D is ambiguous. This CDR3 has 14 residues. Germline lookup yields CDR1 SGHAT and CDR2 FQNNGV. With 6 bases removed from V and 7 bases from J, the gap between germline ends came to 13 bases. CDR3 nucleotides: TGTGCCAGCAGTTCGACTACTCCGAATTCACCCCTCCACTTT. This encodes CASSSTTPNSPLHF. Full variable domain (remainder filled in from reference TRBV11-2 and TRBJ1-6): EAGVAQSPRYKIIEKRQSVAFWCNPISGHATLYWYQQILGQGPKLLIQFQNNGVVDDSQLPKDRFSAERLKGVDSTLKIQPAKLEDSAVYLCASSSTTPNSPLHFGNGTRLTVT.

CDR3 loop: CASSQSSGGARADTQYF. CDR3 bases: TGTGCCAGTAGCCAATCTAGCGGGGGGGCGAGGGCAGATACGCAGTATTTT. The chain has TRBV19 and TRBJ2-3, with 12 bases aligning to TRBD2. Trimming removed 6 bases from V and 4 bases from J; junction bases left unmatched: 11. The CDR3 runs 17 residues. The V gene's germline CDR1 is LNHDA and CDR2 SQIVND (reference sequence).

The rearrangement uses TRBV6-5 and TRBJ1-1; TRBD1 might be the D (6 bases). Germline assignment: CDR1 MNHEY and CDR2 SVGAGI. The length of the CDR3 is 11 residues. Trimming left V 7 bases short and J 4 bases short, with 7 bases between. The CDR3 here is CASKGGTEAFF. CDR3 DNA sequence: TGTGCCAGCAAGGGGGGCACTGAAGCTTTCTTT.

The sample holds a few counts of this clone. The CDR3 DNA follows: TGCGCCAGCAGCGTCGGCGGGGAGCAGTACTTC. Residues: CASSVGGEQYF. The chain carries TRBV5-1 and TRBJ2-7, with a weak D call TRBD2 (5 bases). Germline CDR1 is SGHRS and CDR2 is YFSETQ. This CDR3 region has 11 residues. Trimming pared 4 bases from V and 7 bases from J, leaving 9 bases between. The full variable domain, in which reference TRBV5-1 and TRBJ2-7 provide the parts outside the CDR3, is KAGVTQTPRYLIKTRGQQVTLSCSPISGHRSVSWYQQTPGQGLQFLFEYFSETQRNKGNFPGRFSGRQFSNSRSEMNVSTLELGDSALYLCASSVGGEQYFGPGTRLTVT.

The chain recombines TRBV27 with TRBJ1-1, with 8 bases that match TRBD1. In germline, CDR1 is MNHEY, CDR2 SMNVEV (reference sequence). V trimming: 5 bases; J trimming: 4 bases; junction bases outside the gene matches: 9. This CDR3 is 15 amino acids long. CDR3 DNA sequence: TGTGCCAGCAGTCCAGGGGGCGCACGGGGCACTGAAGCTTTCTTT. It specifies CASSPGGARGTEAFF.

This sequence joins TRBV6-6 and TRBJ2-2; D not resolved. The CDR3 sequence is 12 residues long. V was clipped by 6 bases and J by 2 bases, with 4 bases between them. Germline CDR1 reads MNHNY; CDR2 reads SVGAGI (reference sequence). This CDR3 reads CASRVNTGELFF. As DNA, the CDR3 is TGTGCCAGCAGAGTTAACACCGGGGAGCTGTTTTTT.

V gene TRBV27 combines with J gene TRBJ1-2; unclear D gene. CDR1 and CDR2 from the germline V gene are MNHEY and SMNVEV (reference sequence). The CDR3 spans 13 residues. Trimming took 4 bases from V and 5 from J, leaving 11 bases between them. CDR3 residues: CASSSTAAYGYTF. Here the CDR3 DNA reads TGTGCCAGCAGTTCCACGGCGGCGTATGGCTACACCTTC.

V usage is TRBV15 and J usage is TRBJ1-5; a weak D match, TRBD1 (5 bases). Germline V CDR1 and CDR2: LNHNV, YYDKDF (reference sequence). V was cut by 3 bases and J by 9 bases, with 12 bases left in between. This CDR3 is built from 13 residues. CDR3 amino acids: CATSSRARGPQHF. The CDR3 nucleotides read TGTGCCACCAGCAGCAGGGCCCGCGGGCCCCAGCATTTT.

This chain's CDR3 is CASSARQGDSPLHF. The CDR3 DNA sequence: TGTGCCAGCAGCGCGCGACAGGGAGATTCACCCCTCCACTTT. This sequence joins TRBV9 and TRBJ1-6; 7 bases map to TRBD1. CDR1 and CDR2 (germline): SGDLS, YYNGEE. V shed 3 bases and J 8 bases; nucleotides not matched to a gene: 5. This CDR3 has 14 residues.

The chain recombines TRBV6-6 with TRBJ1-5; unclear D gene. The CDR3 runs to 14 residues. V was cut by 5 bases and J by 1 base, with 9 bases left in between. CDR1 is MNHNY, CDR2 SVGAGI, per germline (reference sequence). In DNA form, the CDR3 reads TGTGCCAGCAGTCGGGAAGGGAGCAATCAGCCCCAGCATTTT. Residues: CASSREGSNQPQHF.